The 4 T cell receptor beta chains below were found in one sample sequenced in a study of blood T cell repertoires in COVID-19 (dated by TCRdb to the early 2020s). Library creation used the immunoSEQ multiplex PCR assay. Held by TCRdb, this immuneACCESS table contains in-frame sequences only and omits some clones. Under half of the omission traces to an unresolved V gene where checked; the cause of the rest is unknown. The sample records approximately 82,000 clones, approximately 82% of which are singletons. The ten largest clones add up to about 15% of the sample. Sequencing was performed on peripheral blood. These receptors came from a woman aged 60-75 years with acute or convalescent COVID-19.

The rearrangement uses TRBV30 and TRBJ1-1; D is ambiguous. Trimming shortened V by 4 bases and J by 10 bases, and 22 bases separated the two germline ends. In germline, CDR1 is GTSNPN, CDR2 SVGIG (reference sequence). The CDR3 is 14 amino acids. The CDR3 is CAWKVPGVRNGAFF. Here the CDR3 DNA reads TGTGCCTGGAAGGTACCGGGAGTCAGAAATGGAGCTTTCTTT.

This chain links TRBV6-1 with TRBJ2-3; 10 bases are a match to TRBD2. The V gene's germline CDR1 is MNHNS and CDR2 SASEGT. After removal of 2 bases from V and 4 bases from J, the junction contained 3 bases not matched to a gene. This CDR3 contains 15 residues. CDR3 DNA sequence: TGTGCCAGCAGTGAACCAAGCGGGAGGGCAGATACGCAGTATTTT. Translated, it gives CASSEPSGRADTQYF.

V is TRBV5-1 and J is TRBJ2-1; 11 nucleotides line up with TRBD2. Germline lookup yields CDR1 SGHRS and CDR2 YFSETQ. CDR3 length: 16 amino acids. The trim removed 2 bases at V and 5 bases at J, leaving 6 bases unmatched. CDR3 amino acids: CASSFYTSGSNNEQFF. The CDR3 region has the DNA TGCGCCAGCAGCTTTTATACTAGCGGGAGCAACAATGAGCAGTTCTTC. Full variable domain (remainder filled in from reference TRBV5-1 and TRBJ2-1): KAGVTQTPRYLIKTRGQQVTLSCSPISGHRSVSWYQQTPGQGLQFLFEYFSETQRNKGNFPGRFSGRQFSNSRSEMNVSTLELGDSALYLCASSFYTSGSNNEQFFGPGTRLTVL.

V is TRBV5-1 and J is TRBJ2-5; 8 bases map to TRBD1. With V trimmed by 1 base and J by 1 base, 6 bases remained unmatched. This CDR3 spans 16 amino acids. Germline V lookup: CDR1 SGHRS, CDR2 YFSETQ. DNA of the CDR3: TGCGCCAGCAGCTTGTTATGGGGACAGGTCCAAGAGACCCAGTACTTC. It encodes CASSLLWGQVQETQYF.